This TCR beta chain is drawn from a study of blood T cell repertoires in COVID-19. For the study at large: The study drew acute and convalescent COVID-19 samples from the United States, Italy and Spain. The analysed material was cDNA or gDNA that came from T cells, B-cell-depleted T cells, or PBMCs.

V dropped 7 bases and J dropped 3 bases, with 20 bases sitting between them. CDR1 and CDR2 from the germline V gene are SGHNT and YYREEE (reference sequence). This CDR3 comprises 15 residues. Study processing details: By means of reference gene primer amplification, nucleated cell counts were estimated. Using immunoSEQ multiplex PCR, the repertoire was profiled, and TCRdb retains in-frame clones only, with some absent. The DNA gave D and trimming, while V, J and clone size come from that table. The sample lists tens of thousands of clones, 80% seen once, with 15% to 20% in the top ten. Specimen: peripheral blood. This clonotype originated in a woman over 75 with acute or convalescent COVID-19. This sequence joins TRBV5-4 and TRBJ2-7; D perhaps matches TRBD2 (7 bases). The CDR3 DNA reads as TGTGCCAGCTCCTCCGGAAGGGGGGGTCTCTACGAGCAGTACTTC. Its translation is CASSSGRGGLYEQYF.